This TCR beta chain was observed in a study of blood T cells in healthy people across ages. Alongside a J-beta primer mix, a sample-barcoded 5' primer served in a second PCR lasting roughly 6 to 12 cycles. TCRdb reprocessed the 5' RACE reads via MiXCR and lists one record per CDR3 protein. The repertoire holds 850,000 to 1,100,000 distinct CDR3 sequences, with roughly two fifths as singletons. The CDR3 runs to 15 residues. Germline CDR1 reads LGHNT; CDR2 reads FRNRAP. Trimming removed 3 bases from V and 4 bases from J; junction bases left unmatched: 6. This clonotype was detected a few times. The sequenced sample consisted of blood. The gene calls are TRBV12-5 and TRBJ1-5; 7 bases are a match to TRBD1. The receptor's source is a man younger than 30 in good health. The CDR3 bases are TGTGCTAGTGGTTTACGGGACAGCTCAAATCAGCCCCAGCATTTT. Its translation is CASGLRDSSNQPQHF.